The next 14 T cell receptor beta chains were all read from a single sample in a study of shared clonotypes between healthy human individuals. Using immunoSEQ multiplex PCR, the repertoire was profiled, and TCRdb retains in-frame clones only, with some absent. This table holds 2 million to 2.5 million clones, more than 90% found once. The specimen sequenced was naive CD4+ T cells sorted from blood. Documented subset: CD45RA+ positively selected. The receptors stem from a man between 18 and 35 years old in good health.

With regard to this clone: The identical CDR3 is also encoded by other nucleotide sequences in the sample. The chain recombines TRBV6-6 with TRBJ1-5; D unresolved. Germline lookup yields CDR1 MNHNY and CDR2 SVGAGI (reference sequence). The CDR3 loop spans 13 amino acids. Trimming removed 0 bases at V and 3 bases at J, with 3 bases between. The DNA for the CDR3 is TGTGCCAGCAGTTACTCGAACAATCAGCCCCAGCATTTT. This translates into CASSYSNNQPQHF.

The rearrangement links TRBV20-1 to TRBJ2-1; 8 nucleotides align to TRBD1. The CDR3 has 11 residues. The V gene's germline CDR1 is DFQATT and CDR2 SNEGSKA (reference sequence). V lost 6 bases and J lost 12; bases outside the gene matches: 7. CDR3 in amino acids: CSATQGEVQFF. CDR3 sequence (DNA): TGCAGTGCAACACAGGGGGAGGTGCAGTTCTTC.

Comment on this clone: Other DNA sequences of this sample code for an identical CDR3. V is TRBV18 and J is TRBJ1-1; D is ambiguous. Trimming took off 3 bases at V and 5 bases at J, with 10 bases between the two ends. This CDR3 region has 13 residues. CDR1 and CDR2 from the germline V gene are KGHSH and LQKENI. The CDR3 DNA reads TGTGCCAGCTCACCGCCGGGGAGGACTGAAGCTTTCTTT. Translating gives CASSPPGRTEAFF.

CDR3 in amino acids: CARSLAGGPYEQYF. As DNA, the CDR3 is TGTGCCCGATCCCTAGCGGGAGGGCCCTACGAGCAGTACTTC. The V call is TRBV30, the J call TRBJ2-7, with 12 bases lining up with TRBD2. Germline loops: CDR1 GTSNPN, CDR2 SVGIG (reference sequence). V dropped 8 bases and J dropped 2; count of bases not matched to a gene: 7. This CDR3 region has 14 residues.

This rearrangement joins TRBV7-8 to TRBJ1-4; a possible D gene is TRBD1 (6 bases). Trimming left V 1 base short and J 8 bases short, with 17 bases between. Looked up from germline, CDR1 is SGHVS and CDR2 is FQNEAQ. The CDR3 runs to 16 residues. The CDR3 protein is CASSLVGGVQGEKLFF. The CDR3 DNA follows: TGTGCCAGCAGCTTAGTAGGTGGGGTTCAGGGGGAAAAACTGTTTTTT.

Comment on this clone: The same CDR3 arises from other DNA sequences in this sample as well. The rearrangement links TRBV18 to TRBJ2-5, with a weak D call TRBD1 (5 bases). Germline V gene lookup returns CDR1 KGHSH and CDR2 LQKENI. Trimming took 3 bases from V and 4 from J, leaving 9 bases between them. The CDR3 has 13 amino acids. The CDR3 region is CASSPQGGETQYF. CDR3 DNA: TGTGCCAGCTCACCCCAGGGCGGAGAGACCCAGTACTTC.

This sequence joins TRBV6-1 and TRBJ2-5, with D tentatively TRBD1 (6 bases). CDR1 is MNHNS, CDR2 SASEGT, per germline. This CDR3 contains 15 residues. V was clipped by 2 bases and J by 2 bases, with 12 bases between them. CDR3 DNA: TGTGCCAGCAGTGAAATGTTGGGGGCTCAAGAGACCCAGTACTTC. It yields the protein CASSEMLGAQETQYF.

V usage is TRBV29-1 and J usage is TRBJ1-4; 7 bases align to TRBD1. The CDR3 length is 14 residues. Germline CDR1 and CDR2: SQVTM and ANQGSEA. Trimming took 6 bases from V and 0 from J; bases not matched to a gene: 4. CDR3 sequence reads: CSVLDRATNEKLFF. CDR3 bases: TGCAGCGTACTAGACAGGGCAACTAATGAAAAACTGTTTTTT.

As concerns this clone: Other DNA sequences in this sample translate to the same CDR3. The CDR3, as DNA: TGCGCCAGCAGCTTGGACCGTGGAAACACCATATATTTT. Protein sequence: CASSLDRGNTIYF. J is TRBJ1-3 and V is TRBV5-1; D is unresolved. Germline CDR1 is SGHRS and CDR2 is YFSETQ. The V end lost 0 bases, the J end lost 3 bases, and 4 bases lay between the germline ends. CDR3 length: 13 residues.

V gene TRBV7-8 combines with J gene TRBJ2-7, with 8 bases matching TRBD2. Trimming removed 5 bases from V and 6 bases from J; junction bases left unmatched: 9. Germline V gene lookup returns CDR1 SGHVS and CDR2 FQNEAQ. There are 14 residues in the CDR3. CDR3 region: CASSLWAGGSEQYF. The CDR3 DNA reads TGTGCCAGCAGCCTCTGGGCGGGAGGTTCCGAGCAGTACTTC.

This rearrangement joins TRBV7-2 to TRBJ1-4; 11 bases fit TRBD1. This CDR3 has 19 residues. Unmatched junction bases numbered 8, after V lost 0 bases and J lost 2 bases. CDR1 and CDR2 from the germline V gene are SGHTA and FQGNSA. The CDR3 is CASSLAGTGGLFTNEKLFF. In DNA, the CDR3 is TGTGCCAGCAGCTTAGCCGGGACAGGGGGTTTGTTCACTAATGAAAAACTGTTTTTT.

This chain connects TRBV5-8 to TRBJ2-7; TRBD1 aligns across 7 bases. The length of the CDR3 is 15 residues. V was clipped by 2 bases and J by 0 bases; unmatched bases: 5. Germline values: CDR1 SGHTS, CDR2 YDEGEE. DNA for the CDR3: TGTGCCAGCAGCTTCGGACAGGTTCTCTCCTACGAGCAGTACTTC. Translating gives CASSFGQVLSYEQYF.

This clone was seen just once. This sample also contains other DNA sequences that code for the same CDR3. V and J are TRBV7-2 and TRBJ2-5; D possibly uses TRBD1 or TRBD2 (5 bases each). Trimming pared 3 bases from V and 3 bases from J, leaving 8 bases between. Germline V gives CDR1 SGHTA, CDR2 FQGNSA. CDR3 length: 13 amino acids. The CDR3 coding sequence is TGTGCCAGCAGCTTGGGACGAAAAGAGACCCAGTACTTC. Amino acids: CASSLGRKETQYF.

The J gene is TRBJ2-1, the V gene TRBV19; D may be TRBD1 (6 bases). Germline values: CDR1 LNHDA, CDR2 SQIVND (reference sequence). V gave up 5 bases and J gave up 1 base, with 12 bases separating them. This CDR3 comprises 15 residues. The CDR3 here is CASSLVTGSYNEQFF. CDR3 bases: TGTGCCAGTAGTCTCGTGACAGGATCCTACAATGAGCAGTTCTTC.